This T cell receptor (beta chain) appears in the sequencing data of a study of T cells after somatic rescue of genetic block. Measured with immunoSEQ multiplex PCR; TCRdb has only the in-frame clones, and not every one. The repertoire holds around 50,000 clones, 90% to 97% seen once, with around 0.078% in the top ten. Per germline, CDR1 LNHDA and CDR2 SQIVND (reference sequence). The CDR3 extends over 14 amino acids. Deletions cut 1 base from V and 3 bases from J, with 9 bases between. To note about this clone: Since no conserved phenylalanine or tryptophan closes the CDR3, a read error is the likely cause.

The specimen sequenced was peripheral blood mononuclear cells (PBMCs). The TCR comes from a child in the first two years of life. V usage is TRBV19 and J usage is TRBJ1-1; no firm D call. The CDR3 DNA follows: TGTGCCAGTAGTATAGCTGGGGTGCACACTGAAGCTTTCCTT. As protein: CASSIAGVHTEAFL.